This TCR beta chain was profiled in a study of OX40 agonist ivuxolimab in advanced cancers. Produced via immunoSEQ multiplex PCR; TCRdb's table is partial and in-frame only. This table holds some 37,000 clones, around 89% found once. Findings and limits, study-wide: At 0.1 to 3.0 mg/kg, CD4+ and CD8+ blood T cells expanded clonally by week 6.

For this clone: Antigen unknown.

Sequencing was performed on CD4+ or CD8+ T cells sorted from blood, taken in a trial of the OX40 agonist ivuxolimab. This receptor was obtained from an adult with an advanced solid tumor such as melanoma, head and neck, liver or kidney cancer.

The CDR3, as DNA: TGTGCCTGGACTCGGGGCGGGAGTTCAAACAATGAGCAGTTCTTC. This sequence encodes CAWTRGGSSNNEQFF. The chain combines TRBV30 with TRBJ2-1; 7 bases fit TRBD2. V lost 4 bases, J lost 5 bases, and 11 bases stayed unmatched. This CDR3 has 15 residues. In germline, CDR1 is GTSNPN, CDR2 SVGIG (reference sequence). The entire variable domain, with the rest obtained from reference TRBV30 and TRBJ2-1, is as follows: SQTIHQWPATLVQPVGSPLSLECTVEGTSNPNLYWYRQAAGRGLQLLFYSVGIGQISSEVPQNLSASRPQDRQFILSSKKLLLSDSGFYLCAWTRGGSSNNEQFFGPGTRLTVL.